This T cell receptor beta chain was documented in a study of neurological immune-mediated disorders. Study conclusions and caveats: HTLV-1-associated myelopathy led in TCR clonal expansion, while multiple sclerosis ranked lowest, below healthy controls.

Ten or more counts support this clonotype. What it binds is unknown. Germline V gives CDR1 SGHVS, CDR2 FNYEAQ. The CDR3 has 13 residues. V was trimmed by 1 base and J by 6 bases, leaving 8 bases between them. TCRdb independently ran MiXCR on the 5' RACE reads; one entry per CDR3 protein. This table holds approximately 87,000 distinct CDR3 sequences, around an eighth found once. This clonotype was sampled from a woman between 50 and 59 years old in good health. Sequenced material: PBMCs. The chain has TRBV7-6 and TRBJ2-3; no clear D gene. For the CDR3, the DNA is TGTGCCAGCAGCTTAGAGCTGGGGGATACGCAGTATTTT. This sequence encodes CASSLELGDTQYF. Full variable domain (rest looked up from reference TRBV7-6 and TRBJ2-3): GAGVSQSPRYKVTKRGQDVALRCDPISGHVSLYWYRQALGQGPEFLTYFNYEAQQDKSGLPNDRFSAERPEGSISTLTIQRTEQRDSAMYRCASSLELGDTQYFGPGTRLTVL.